What follows describes a single TCR beta chain. Its antigen is as yet unknown. This CDR3 is 14 amino acids long. CDR1 is SNHLY and CDR2 is FYNNEI in the germline V gene. Trimming took 5 bases from V and 7 from J, leaving 12 bases between them. Ipilimumab-mediated CTLA-4 blockade plus focal radiation was given to patients having chemo-refractory metastatic non-small-cell lung cancer. These data belong to a study of radiotherapy plus CTLA-4 blockade in lung cancer. Study information: Disease control was achieved by approximately 32% of patients, and objective responses by more than 15%. Regarding the study as a whole: Increased serum interferon-beta after radiation also reportedly predicted response strongly. Subsequent to radiotherapy plus ipilimumab, tumor-derived TCR clones underwent expansion in blood.

Profiling relied on immunoSEQ multiplex PCR, and the TCRdb table lists in-frame clones only, not all of them. The repertoire holds about 80,000 clones, with more than 75% as singletons. The rearrangement links TRBV2 to TRBJ1-6; D possibly corresponds to TRBD1 (5 bases). The source of this sequence is a human donor with non-small cell lung cancer who had stable disease on radiotherapy plus ipilimumab. This material consisted of peripheral blood, taken from a patient treated with radiotherapy plus ipilimumab. CDR3 bases: TGTGCCAGCAGTCCCCAGGGCGGGAATTCACCCCTCCACTTT. This translates into CASSPQGGNSPLHF.